This TCR beta chain stems from a study of shared clonotypes between healthy human individuals. For the study at large: Samples came from a couple of female and three male donors aged 18 to 49.

Samples underwent the assay at deep level. The authors distributed each subset's genomic DNA evenly over several immunoSEQ plates. The protocol was immunoSEQ multiplex PCR, while the TCRdb copy is restricted to in-frame clones and leaves out a portion. The sample has about 450,000 clones; about 85% are singletons. Donors were healthy HIV-negative adults without recently reported acute infections or vaccinations. In germline, CDR1 is SGHTA, CDR2 FQGTGA. This CDR3 region has 15 residues. J gave up 4 bases and V 3 bases, and 3 bases lay outside the gene matches. Sequencing input: PBMCs. V gene TRBV7-3 combines with J gene TRBJ2-2; 9 bases line up with TRBD2. The sequence came from a woman between 40 and 55 years old in good health. Some clones in this sample may be carry-over from other donors' samples. The CDR3 sequence is CASSFSSGTTGELFF. CDR3 nucleotides: TGTGCCAGCAGCTTCTCTAGCGGGACCACCGGGGAGCTGTTTTTT.